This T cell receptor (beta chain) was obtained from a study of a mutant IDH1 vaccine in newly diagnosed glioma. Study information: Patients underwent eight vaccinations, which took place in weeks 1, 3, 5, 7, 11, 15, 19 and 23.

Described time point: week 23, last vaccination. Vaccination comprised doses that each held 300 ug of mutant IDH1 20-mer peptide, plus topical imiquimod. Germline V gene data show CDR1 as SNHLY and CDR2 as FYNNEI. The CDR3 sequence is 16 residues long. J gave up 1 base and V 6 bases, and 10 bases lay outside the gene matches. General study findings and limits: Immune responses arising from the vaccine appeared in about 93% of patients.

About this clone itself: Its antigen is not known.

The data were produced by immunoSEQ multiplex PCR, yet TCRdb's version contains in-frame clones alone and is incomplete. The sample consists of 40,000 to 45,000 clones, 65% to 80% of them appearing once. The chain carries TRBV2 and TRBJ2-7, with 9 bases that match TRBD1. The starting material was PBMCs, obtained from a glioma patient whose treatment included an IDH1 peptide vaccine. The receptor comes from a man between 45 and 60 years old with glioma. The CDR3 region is CASRHYGQGISYEQYF. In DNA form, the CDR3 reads TGTGCCAGCAGACACTATGGACAGGGGATTTCCTACGAGCAGTACTTC.